A selection of T cell receptor beta chains follows, all from one sample in a study of identical twins. TCRdb analysed the 5' RACE reads with MiXCR anew, one entry per CDR3 protein. The sample carries approximately 670,000 distinct CDR3 sequences, around 6% recorded once. The sample comprised naive T cells sorted from blood. These TCRs come from a man between 18 and 35 years old in good health. Both conserved end residues are trimmed from each CDR3.

TRBV25-1,ASSELIKTEQF
TRBV29-1,SVDPSGGETQY
TRBV5-1,ASSWGQTIGGANVLT
TRBV18,ASQLGSSQETQY
TRBV12-3/TRBV12-4,AGGESNQPQH
TRBV7-9,ASSLAVAGGHEQF
TRBV7-2,ASKLGQYNQPQH
TRBV27,ASSPSIATNEKLF
TRBV20-1,SADVPGQGGYEQY
TRBV29-1,SVPDRGLGNEQF
TRBV12-3/TRBV12-4,ASSLVRLAGNTGELF
TRBV12-3/TRBV12-4,ASSPIGTANQPQH
TRBV19,ASSISGSWLNEQF
TRBV12-3/TRBV12-4,ASSQGLGYT
TRBV27,ASSFPGLAESYNEQF
TRBV5-1,ASSLGGNPSYNEQF
TRBV20-1,SAPGTGGLWGYT
TRBV7-9,ASPTLEDTGELF
TRBV7-9,ASSLDTKREEQF
TRBV19,ASSIVRSLPDNEQF
TRBV5-1,ASSLEVAPNYNEQF
TRBV4-2,ASSQVELSSYNEQF